The 20 T cell receptor beta chains in this list originate from one sample, sequenced in a study of blood T cell repertoires in COVID-19 (dated by TCRdb to 2020 to 2021). Library construction relied on the immunoSEQ multiplex PCR assay. Here the immuneACCESS table is served through TCRdb, limited to in-frame sequences with V and J called. Missing clones are a known gap in these copies; in checked studies unresolved V genes cover under half, and the rest lacks a known reason. This sample holds 210,000 or so clones; roughly 85% were observed only once. The top ten clones comprise 4.5% to 5% of the sample. Sequences were obtained from PBMCs or T cells enriched from blood (not recorded which). Receptors originate from a woman aged 45-60 years who had been exposed to COVID-19.

The gene calls are TRBV7-2 and TRBJ2-1; the D is unclear. Germline assignment: CDR1 SGHTA and CDR2 FQGNSA. The V end was cut by 2 bases, the J end by 5 bases, with 19 bases between. The CDR3 consists of 17 residues. In DNA form, the CDR3 reads TGTGCCAGCAGCTTACAGGCCTCCGCCGGCCGCGACAATGAGCAGTTCTTC. Its translation: CASSLQASAGRDNEQFF.

This clone was observed once. The chain employs TRBV4-3 and TRBJ1-6; TRBD1 agrees at 8 bases. The CDR3 length is 15 residues. The trim removed 5 bases at V and 7 bases at J, leaving 7 bases unmatched. Germline lookup yields CDR1 LGHNA and CDR2 YSLEER. CDR3: CASSTDRGGNSPLHF. CDR3 bases: TGCGCCAGCAGCACTGACAGGGGAGGAAATTCACCCCTCCACTTT.

V usage is TRBV11-2 and J usage is TRBJ1-6; perhaps TRBD1 as D (5 bases). Trimming took off 1 base at V and 8 bases at J, with 12 bases between the two ends. The CDR3 contains 15 residues. Germline V gives CDR1 SGHAT, CDR2 FQNNGV. The CDR3 nucleotides are TGTGCCAGCAGCTTAGGGCTGAGCAGGGATTCACCCCTCCACTTT. Translated, it gives CASSLGLSRDSPLHF.

The rearrangement uses TRBV7-2 and TRBJ1-1; D is ambiguous. Germline assignment: CDR1 SGHTA and CDR2 FQGNSA. This CDR3 comprises 15 residues. The germline V and J ends were trimmed by 3 bases and 3 bases, with 14 bases remaining between them. CDR3 residues: CASSLLGSGDTEAFF. The CDR3 coding sequence is TGTGCCAGCAGCTTGTTGGGGAGTGGGGACACTGAAGCTTTCTTT.

This chain connects TRBV9 to TRBJ2-6; TRBD1 matches 10 bases. Germline CDR1 and CDR2: SGDLS and YYNGEE. This CDR3 region has 22 residues. After removal of 3 bases from V and 4 bases from J, the junction contained 22 bases not matched to a gene. This CDR3 is CASSAPRPGTGDKVNGANVLTF. The CDR3, as DNA: TGTGCCAGCAGCGCTCCCCGACCCGGGACAGGGGACAAGGTCAACGGGGCCAACGTCCTGACTTTC.

This chain links TRBV21-1 with TRBJ1-5. TRBV21-1 is reported as a pseudogene. The CDR3 totals 14 residues. CDR3 nucleotides: TGTGCCAGCAGCAAATGGAGGGTCCGTCAGCCCCAGCATTTT. It specifies CASSKWRVRQPQHF.

This chain connects TRBV15 to TRBJ1-4; 10 nucleotides agree with TRBD1. Germline trimming cut 3 bases from V and 3 bases from J; bases unmatched to any gene: 1. The CDR3 is 15 residues long. Germline assignment: CDR1 LNHNV and CDR2 YYDKDF (reference sequence). This CDR3 is CATSRGTGANEKLFF. The CDR3 nucleotides read TGTGCCACCAGCAGGGGGACAGGGGCTAATGAAAAACTGTTTTTT.

The gene calls are TRBV19 and TRBJ1-2; D call uncertain. The CDR3 covers 16 residues. Trimming left V 3 bases short and J 6 bases short, with 20 bases between. Germline CDR1 and CDR2: LNHDA and SQIVND (reference sequence). The CDR3 reads CASSIGRRTPVHGYTF. CDR3 coding DNA: TGTGCCAGTAGTATCGGTCGTAGAACTCCGGTCCATGGCTACACCTTC.

This clone was counted between two and nine times. The chain has TRBV6-5 and TRBJ2-3, with a possible D match to TRBD1 (6 bases). V dropped 7 bases and J dropped 7 bases, with 21 bases sitting between them. The V gene's germline CDR1 is MNHEY and CDR2 SVGAGI. The CDR3 contains 15 residues. The CDR3 protein is CASTPGTLPSHTQYF. The CDR3 DNA is TGTGCCAGCACCCCCGGGACATTACCATCCCATACGCAGTATTTT.

V gene TRBV3-1 (or the pseudogene TRBV3-2) combines with J gene TRBJ2-5; tentatively, D is TRBD1 (5 bases). The germline gives CDR1 LGHDT, CDR2 YNNKEL (reference sequence). V was shortened by 0 bases and J by 2 bases, with 10 bases between the two germline ends. The CDR3 extends over 15 amino acids. CDR3 in amino acids: CASSQDIRVQETQYF. Written as DNA, the CDR3 is TGTGCCAGCAGCCAAGATATCAGGGTACAAGAGACCCAGTACTTC.

This clone appeared once. This chain uses TRBV27 with TRBJ1-4; tentative D call: TRBD1 (5 bases). CDR1 MNHEY and CDR2 SMNVEV come from the germline V gene (reference sequence). The CDR3 has 14 residues. V was shortened by 4 bases and J by 5 bases, with 11 bases between the two germline ends. Here the CDR3 reads CASSSTAPNEKLFF. CDR3 nucleotide sequence: TGTGCCAGCAGTTCGACAGCCCCAAATGAAAAACTGTTTTTT. Looking up the rest from reference TRBV27 and TRBJ1-4 gives the full variable domain: EAQVTQNPRYLITVTGKKLTVTCSQNMNHEYMSWYRQDPGLGLRQIYYSMNVEVTDKGDVPEGYKVSRKEKRNFPLILESPSPNQTSLYFCASSSTAPNEKLFFGSGTQLSVL.

V usage is TRBV5-1 and J usage is TRBJ2-5; perhaps TRBD2 as D (5 bases). The germline V and J ends were trimmed by 0 bases and 0 bases, with 9 bases remaining between them. CDR3 length: 15 residues. Looked up from germline, CDR1 is SGHRS and CDR2 is YFSETQ. CDR3: CASSLVSGNQETQYF. The CDR3 bases are TGCGCCAGCAGCTTGGTCTCGGGGAACCAAGAGACCCAGTACTTC.

The chain joins TRBV10-3 to TRBJ2-1; TRBD1 matches at 7 bases. J lost 5 bases, V lost 10 bases, and 2 bases had no gene match. Per germline, CDR1 ENHRY and CDR2 SYGVKD. The CDR3 covers 11 residues. CDR3 loop: CATQGHNEQFF. The DNA of the CDR3 is TGTGCCACACAGGGGCACAATGAGCAGTTCTTC.

The gene calls are TRBV5-6 and TRBJ1-1, with D possibly being TRBD1 (6 bases). CDR1 is SGHDT and CDR2 is YYEEEE in the germline V gene. The CDR3 runs to 15 residues. V was shortened by 2 bases and J by 8 bases, with 19 bases between the two germline ends. CDR3 in amino acids: CASSFGVGQPSEAFF. For the CDR3, the DNA is TGTGCCAGCAGCTTTGGCGTCGGACAGCCTTCCGAAGCTTTCTTT.

The chain combines TRBV5-1 with TRBJ1-4; no firm D call. CDR1 SGHRS and CDR2 YFSETQ come from the germline V gene. The V and J ends lost 0 bases and 0 bases respectively, with 9 bases between them. This CDR3 is 16 amino acids long. The CDR3: CASSLDAGTTNEKLFF. CDR3 DNA: TGCGCCAGCAGCTTGGATGCGGGAACAACTAATGAAAAACTGTTTTTT.

This clone was observed once. Other DNA sequences of this sample code for an identical CDR3. The V and J genes are TRBV9 and TRBJ2-7, with 11 nucleotides matching TRBD1. CDR1 SGDLS and CDR2 YYNGEE come from the germline V gene. V was clipped by 2 bases and J by 0 bases; unmatched bases: 1. The CDR3 is 15 residues long. CDR3 amino acids: CASSVGTGGSYEQYF. The DNA of the CDR3 is TGTGCCAGCAGCGTTGGGACAGGGGGCTCCTACGAGCAGTACTTC.

The V and J genes are TRBV5-8 and TRBJ2-2; TRBD2 is a possible D gene (6 bases). The CDR3 totals 14 residues. The germline V and J ends were trimmed by 4 bases and 6 bases, with 13 bases remaining between them. Germline V gene lookup returns CDR1 SGHTS and CDR2 YDEGEE. The CDR3 DNA follows: TGTGCCAGCAGCGGGGGGACCAAGGCCGGGGAGCTGTTTTTT. It encodes CASSGGTKAGELFF.

This chain joins TRBV7-2 and TRBJ2-5, with 10 bases fitting TRBD1. V lost 4 bases, J lost 4 bases, and 6 bases stayed unmatched. CDR3 size: 15 residues. Germline loops: CDR1 SGHTA, CDR2 FQGNSA. CDR3 bases: TGTGCCAGCAGCTCGACAGGGGGCCGGGGAGAGACCCAGTACTTC. Its protein is CASSSTGGRGETQYF.

The chain has TRBV2 and TRBJ2-7, with TRBD2 identical over 7 bases. J gave up 4 bases and V 0 bases, and 3 bases lay outside the gene matches. Per germline, CDR1 SNHLY and CDR2 FYNNEI. The CDR3 has 14 residues. Written as DNA, the CDR3 is TGTGCCAGCAGTGAAGCGGGGGGGGGATACGAGCAGTACTTC. Translating gives CASSEAGGGYEQYF.

The genes are TRBV9 and TRBJ1-5; D not certain. V shed 2 bases and J shed 4 bases, with 10 bases lying between them. The CDR3 has 14 amino acids. Germline V gene data show CDR1 as SGDLS and CDR2 as YYNGEE. CDR3 in amino acids: CASSVGTGNQPQHF. In nucleotides, the CDR3 is TGTGCCAGCAGCGTTGGTACGGGGAATCAGCCCCAGCATTTT. Full variable domain (remainder filled in from reference TRBV9 and TRBJ1-5): DSGVTQTPKHLITATGQRVTLRCSPRSGDLSVYWYQQSLDQGLQFLIQYYNGEERAKGNILERFSAQQFPDLHSELNLSSLELGDSALYFCASSVGTGNQPQHFGDGTRLSIL.